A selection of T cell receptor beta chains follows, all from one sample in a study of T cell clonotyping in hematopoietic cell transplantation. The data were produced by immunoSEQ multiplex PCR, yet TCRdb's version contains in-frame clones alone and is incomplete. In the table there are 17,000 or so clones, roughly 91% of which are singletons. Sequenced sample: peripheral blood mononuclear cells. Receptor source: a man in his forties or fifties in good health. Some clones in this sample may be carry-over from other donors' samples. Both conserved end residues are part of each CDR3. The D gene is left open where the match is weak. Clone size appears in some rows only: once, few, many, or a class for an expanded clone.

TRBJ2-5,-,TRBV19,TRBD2,CASSGGEETQYF,TGTGCCAGTAGTGGGGGGGAAGAGACCCAGTACTTC
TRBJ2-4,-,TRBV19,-,CASSTMDKAKNIQYF,TGTGCCAGTAGTACCATGGACAAAGCCAAAAACATTCAGTACTTC
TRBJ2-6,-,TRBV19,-,CASRDSSRSGANVLTF,TGTGCCAGCCGTGACAGTTCACGCTCTGGGGCCAACGTCCTGACTTTC
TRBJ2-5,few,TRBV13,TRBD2,CASSLGLAGGETQYF,TGTGCCAGCAGCTTAGGACTAGCGGGGGGAGAGACCCAGTACTTC
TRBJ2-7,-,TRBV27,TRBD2,CASSLAGGDYEQYF,TGTGCCAGCAGTTTAGCGGGAGGGGACTACGAGCAGTACTTC
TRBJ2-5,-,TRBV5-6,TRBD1,CASSRPGQGVEETQYF,TGTGCCAGCAGCCGCCCGGGACAGGGGGTGGAAGAGACCCAGTACTTC
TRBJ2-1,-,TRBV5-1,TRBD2,CASSLISGTYNEQFF,TGCGCCAGCAGCTTGATTAGCGGGACATACAATGAGCAGTTCTTC
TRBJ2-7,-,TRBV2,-,CASSDPVLSYEQYF,TGTGCCAGCAGTGATCCTGTTCTATCCTACGAGCAGTACTTC
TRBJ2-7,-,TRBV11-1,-,CASSSTGTSYEQYF,TGTGCCAGCAGCTCAACCGGGACCTCCTACGAGCAGTACTTC
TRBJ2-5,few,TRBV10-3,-,CAISESGGMYQETQYF,TGTGCCATCAGTGAGTCGGGCGGGATGTACCAAGAGACCCAGTACTTC
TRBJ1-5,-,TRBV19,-,CASSIFGEGNQPQHF,TGTGCCAGTAGTATCTTCGGTGAGGGGAATCAGCCCCAGCATTTT
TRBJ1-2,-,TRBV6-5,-,CASSYGAVYGYTF,TGTGCCAGCAGTTACGGGGCGGTCTATGGCTACACCTTC
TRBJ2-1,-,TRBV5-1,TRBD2,CASSRGLAGMWNEQFF,TGCGCCAGCAGCCGAGGACTAGCGGGGATGTGGAATGAGCAGTTCTTC
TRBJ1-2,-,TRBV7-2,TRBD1,CASSDPGQGYGYTF,TGTGCCAGCAGCGACCCGGGACAGGGGTATGGCTACACCTTC
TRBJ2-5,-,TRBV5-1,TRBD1,CASSLDNRGVETQYF,TGCGCCAGCAGCTTGGACAACAGGGGGGTGGAGACCCAGTACTTC
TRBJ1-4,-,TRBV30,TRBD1,CAWSAGGEKLFF,TGTGCCTGGAGTGCAGGGGGGGAAAAACTGTTTTTT
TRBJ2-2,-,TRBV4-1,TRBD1,CASSPGQGVNTGELFF,TGCGCCAGCAGCCCGGGACAGGGAGTAAACACCGGGGAGCTGTTTTTT
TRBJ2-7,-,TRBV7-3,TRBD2,CASSRGDLVSEQYF,TGTGCCAGCAGCCGGGGGGATTTGGTTTCCGAGCAGTACTTC
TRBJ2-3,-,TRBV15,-,CATSRDSIAMATDTQYF,TGTGCCACCAGCAGAGATAGTATCGCGATGGCGACAGATACGCAGTATTTT
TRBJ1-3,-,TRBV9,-,CASSVTGFGNTIYF,TGTGCCAGCAGCGTCACAGGGTTCGGAAACACCATATATTTT
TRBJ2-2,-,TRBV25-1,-,CASSDPDRYTGELFF,TGTGCCAGCAGTGACCCGGACAGATACACCGGGGAGCTGTTTTTT
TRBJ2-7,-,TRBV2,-,CASSGVVAYEQYF,TGTGCCAGCAGCGGAGTTGTAGCCTACGAGCAGTACTTC
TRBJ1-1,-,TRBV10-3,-,CAISFYQGTEAFF,TGTGCCATCAGCTTTTATCAGGGGACTGAAGCTTTCTTT
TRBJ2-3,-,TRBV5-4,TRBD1,CASSSGQGKNTQYF,TGTGCCAGCAGCAGCGGACAGGGGAAGAATACGCAGTATTTT
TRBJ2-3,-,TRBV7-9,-,CASSLVGGDTQYF,TGTGCCAGCAGCCTCGTTGGGGGAGATACGCAGTATTTT
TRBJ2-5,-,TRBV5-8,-,CASSLSPRRGETQYF,TGTGCCAGCAGCTTGTCCCCTCGGAGAGGCGAGACCCAGTACTTC
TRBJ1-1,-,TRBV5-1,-,CASSLGQDFQEAFF,TGCGCCAGCAGCTTGGGACAGGACTTCCAAGAAGCTTTCTTT
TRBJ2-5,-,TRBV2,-,CASSKETQYF,TGTGCCAGCAGTAAAGAGACCCAGTACTTC
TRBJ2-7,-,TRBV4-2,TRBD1,CASSQGQASYEQYF,TGTGCCAGCAGCCAGGGACAGGCCTCCTACGAGCAGTACTTC
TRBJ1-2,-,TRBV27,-,CASSPRRSGFLDYGYTF,TGTGCCAGCAGCCCCAGAAGATCAGGGTTCTTGGACTATGGCTACACCTTC
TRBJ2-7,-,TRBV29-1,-,CSVRGDRSYEQYF,TGCAGCGTTAGGGGGGATCGCTCCTACGAGCAGTACTTC
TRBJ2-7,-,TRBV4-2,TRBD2,CASRRGSGSDSYEQYF,TGTGCCAGCAGAAGGGGTAGCGGGAGTGATTCCTACGAGCAGTACTTC
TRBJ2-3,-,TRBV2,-,CASSRRGPSTDTQYF,TGTGCCAGCTCACGGAGAGGCCCAAGCACAGATACGCAGTATTTT
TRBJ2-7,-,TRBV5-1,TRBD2,CASRRGTSGWEQYF,TGCGCCAGCAGGCGTGGGACTAGCGGTTGGGAGCAGTACTTC
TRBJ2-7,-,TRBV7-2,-,CASSFNPLAYEQYF,TGTGCCAGCAGCTTCAACCCTCTAGCTTACGAGCAGTACTTC
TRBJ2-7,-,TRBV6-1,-,CASRSTGRTTYQQYF,TGTGCCAGCAGGAGTACGGGACGGACGACCTACCAGCAGTACTTC
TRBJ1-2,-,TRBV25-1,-,CASSGGDGYTF,TGTGCCAGCAGTGGAGGGGATGGCTACACCTTC
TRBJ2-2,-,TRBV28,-,CASSLRGTGELFF,TGTGCCAGCAGTTTAAGGGGTACCGGGGAGCTGTTTTTT
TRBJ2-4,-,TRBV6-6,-,CASTSDLAKNIQYF,TGTGCCAGCACCTCGGACTTAGCCAAAAACATTCAGTACTTC
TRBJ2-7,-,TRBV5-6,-,CASSGPNSYEQYF,TGTGCCAGCAGCGGACCCAATTCCTACGAGCAGTACTTC
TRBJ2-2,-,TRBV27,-,CASSPWGATGELFF,TGTGCCAGCAGTCCCTGGGGGGCCACCGGGGAGCTGTTTTTT
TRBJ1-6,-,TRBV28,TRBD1,CASREQGKDNSPLHF,TGTGCCAGCAGGGAACAGGGGAAGGATAATTCACCCCTCCACTTT
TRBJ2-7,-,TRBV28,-,CASSPPGGGEQYF,TGTGCCAGCAGTCCCCCCGGGGGTGGCGAGCAGTACTTC
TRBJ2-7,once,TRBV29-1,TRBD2,CSGIYGTSGPYEQYF,TGCAGCGGTATATATGGGACTAGCGGCCCCTACGAGCAGTACTTC
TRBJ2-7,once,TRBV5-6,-,CASSLLAGSDEQYF,TGTGCCAGCAGCTTGCTGGCAGGGTCCGACGAGCAGTACTTC
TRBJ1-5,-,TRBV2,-,CASRVENSNQPQHF,TGTGCCAGCAGGGTCGAGAATAGCAATCAGCCCCAGCATTTT
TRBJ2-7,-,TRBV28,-,CASRQLTEYEQYF,TGTGCCAGCAGGCAGTTAACGGAGTATGAGCAGTACTTC
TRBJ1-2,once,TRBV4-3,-,CASSQDQGGLGGYTF,TGCGCCAGCAGCCAAGATCAGGGAGGGCTCGGGGGCTACACCTTC
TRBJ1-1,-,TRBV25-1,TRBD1,CASSEKGADARTNTEAFF,TGTGCCAGCAGTGAAAAGGGGGCCGACGCACGGACGAACACTGAAGCTTTCTTT
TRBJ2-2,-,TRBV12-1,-,CASSFYYASATGELFF,TGTGCCAGCAGCTTTTATTACGCGTCAGCCACCGGGGAGCTGTTTTTT
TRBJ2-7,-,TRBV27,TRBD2,CASSPRGGEEQYF,TGTGCCAGCAGTCCCCGGGGAGGGGAGGAGCAGTACTTC
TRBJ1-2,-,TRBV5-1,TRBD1,CASSFGRGNGYTF,TGCGCCAGCAGCTTTGGCAGGGGGAATGGCTACACCTTC
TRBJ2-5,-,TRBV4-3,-,CASSRSLVEETQYF,TGCGCCAGCAGCCGATCACTAGTTGAAGAGACCCAGTACTTC
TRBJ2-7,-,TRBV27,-,CASSLPGGEQYF,TGTGCCAGCAGTCTCCCTGGGGGGGAGCAGTACTTC